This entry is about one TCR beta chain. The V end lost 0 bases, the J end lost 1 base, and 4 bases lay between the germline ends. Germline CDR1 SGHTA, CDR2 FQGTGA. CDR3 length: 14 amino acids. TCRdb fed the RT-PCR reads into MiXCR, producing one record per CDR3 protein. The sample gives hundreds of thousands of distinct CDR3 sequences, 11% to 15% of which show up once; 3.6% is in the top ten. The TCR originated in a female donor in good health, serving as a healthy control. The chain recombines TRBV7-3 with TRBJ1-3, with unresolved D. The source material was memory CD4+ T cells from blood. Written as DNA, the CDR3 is TGTGCCAGCAGCTTAACACCTTCTGGAAACACCATATATTTT. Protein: CASSLTPSGNTIYF.